One T cell receptor beta chain is described in this entry. Germline CDR1 and CDR2: MGHRA and YSYEKL. Trimming cost V 2 bases and J 2 bases; bases outside gene matches: 8. This CDR3 comprises 17 residues. This specimen comes from a study of radiation and T cells in renal cell carcinoma. The protocol was immunoSEQ multiplex PCR, while the TCRdb copy is restricted to in-frame clones and leaves out a portion. The table shows around 170,000 clones, with about 88% occurring only once. Specified time point: blood 4 weeks post-SBRT, at nephrectomy. As for treatment: 15 Gy SBRT to primary tumor, nephrectomy 4 weeks later.

This chain connects TRBV4-1 to TRBJ2-5, with 10 bases that match TRBD2. The sample consisted of blood, taken from a patient whose treatment included radiotherapy and nephrectomy. The sequence derives from a woman aged 45-59 years with renal cell carcinoma. The CDR3 loop reads CASSQLPLAGDQETQYF. The CDR3 region has the DNA TGCGCCAGCAGCCAACTCCCCCTAGCGGGGGATCAAGAGACCCAGTACTTC.